This T cell receptor beta chain is drawn from a study of cytomegalovirus exposure and HLA in healthy donors. The V gene lost 3 bases and the J gene lost 0 bases, with 10 bases spanning the gap. The germline V gene encodes CDR1 LGHNA and CDR2 YNFKEQ. CDR3 size: 15 residues. In its sample, this clone was seen a few times. As yet, its antigen is unknown. 60 Vbeta and 13 Jbeta primers were used in PCR. This table comes from immunoSEQ multiplex PCR, and its TCRdb copy is limited to in-frame clones, with some not included. The repertoire holds around 110,000 clones, with around 66% as singletons. Study outcomes and limitations: Researchers catalogued roughly 170 TCR beta chains as cytomegalovirus-associated. Analyses of presence and absence presupposed an approximately uniform sequencing depth across donors. In an earlier analysis, most TCR beta V segments were productive about 87% or about 30% of the time.

This chain connects TRBV4-2 to TRBJ2-3, with D uncertain. The sequence came from a man younger than 35 in good health and CMV-seronegative. Sequencing was done on a sample of PBMCs. In DNA, the CDR3 is TGTGCCAGCAGCCATCGAGGAGAGAGCACAGATACGCAGTATTTT. Residues: CASSHRGESTDTQYF.